The clone carrying this T cell receptor beta chain has ten or more counts. Its specificity is not known. Individual cDNA molecules received unique molecular identifiers during library preparation. TCRdb called the 5' RACE reads again in MiXCR, with one record for every CDR3 protein. The data show about 71,000 distinct CDR3 sequences, approximately 13% seen once. This entry is derived from a study of early T cells in non-severe SARS-CoV-2 infection. Study-level information: The input, bulk RNA from unsorted whole blood, was sequenced, and chains were unpaired.

Study-wide findings and caveats: Using VDJdb, the matching emphasized anti-spike CD8 responses while missing private and CD4 specificities.

The CDR3 has 17 amino acids. With 4 bases clipped from V and 7 bases from J, the junction kept 12 bases outside the gene matches. Germline V CDR1 and CDR2: MNHEY, SVGEGT. The source material was whole blood, sampled at baseline. The chain links TRBV6-2 or TRBV6-3 to TRBJ2-1; 11 nucleotides match TRBD2. This TCR was recovered from an adult who was a healthcare worker with PCR-confirmed SARS-CoV-2 infection or an uninfected control (not recorded which). CDR3 region: CASSSPRSSGGANEQFF. The DNA of the CDR3 is TGTGCCAGCAGTTCCCCGCGGAGTAGCGGGGGGGCGAATGAGCAGTTCTTC.